The next 10 T cell receptor beta chains were all read from a single sample in a study of T cell repertoires in cytomegalovirus infection. TCRdb analysed the reads with MiXCR anew, one entry per CDR3 protein. The sample lists 450,000 to 550,000 distinct CDR3 sequences, about 42% occurring once. Their antigens are not known. Sequences were derived from cultured PBMCs, sampled from culture after CMV antigen stimulation. These receptors originate from a human donor in good health (CMV status not recorded). Some clones in this sample may be carry-over from other donors' samples.

This sequence joins TRBV10-3 and TRBJ2-3; 13 bases agree with TRBD2. With 6 bases clipped from V and 1 base from J, the junction kept 7 bases outside the gene matches. This CDR3 is built from 17 residues. Germline V gene data show CDR1 as ENHRY and CDR2 as SYGVKD. CDR3 sequence reads: CAIRRMGTSGGTDTQYF. The CDR3 coding sequence is TGTGCCATCAGGCGCATGGGGACTAGCGGGGGCACAGATACGCAGTATTTT.

In this sample, this clonotype turned up a few times. The gene calls are TRBV7-2 and TRBJ2-7, with a tentative D call TRBD2 (6 bases). Looked up from germline, CDR1 is SGHTA and CDR2 is FQGNSA. This CDR3 is built from 15 residues. Trimming removed 2 bases from V and 4 bases from J, with 15 bases in between. CDR3 DNA: TGTGCCAGCAGCTTAACGGTAATCGGGGGTTACGAGCAGTACTTC. It encodes CASSLTVIGGYEQYF.

The chain is built from TRBV11-1 and TRBJ1-6, with 7 bases aligning to TRBD1. The CDR3 spans 15 residues. V was pared by 5 bases and J by 9 bases, with 10 bases of the junction left unmatched. The germline V gene has CDR1 SGHAT and CDR2 FQDESV (reference sequence). The CDR3 reads CASSDTDREGSPLHF. The CDR3 DNA reads TGTGCCAGCAGCGACACCGACAGGGAGGGTTCACCCCTCCACTTT.

V and J are TRBV5-4 and TRBJ2-3; D uncertain. The CDR3 length is 15 residues. V dropped 5 bases and J dropped 6 bases, with 19 bases sitting between them. Germline V lookup: CDR1 SGHNT, CDR2 YYREEE (reference sequence). The CDR3 loop is CASSSDPAGGDTQYF. Here the CDR3 DNA reads TGTGCCAGCAGTTCGGACCCAGCCGGTGGGGATACGCAGTATTTT.

The gene calls are TRBV7-2 and TRBJ2-5; 8 positions agree with TRBD2. The CDR3 extends over 18 amino acids. Germline V gene sequence: CDR1 SGHTA, CDR2 FQGNSA. The V gene end was trimmed by 3 bases and the J gene end by 6 bases; junction bases not matched to a gene: 18. The CDR3 nucleotides read TGTGCCAGCAGCTTCTCCTCAGGACTAGCTCTTGTTATGAAGACCCAGTACTTC. Its protein is CASSFSSGLALVMKTQYF.

The rearrangement uses TRBV7-2 and TRBJ1-2, with D tentatively TRBD1 (5 bases). Germline V gene sequence: CDR1 SGHTA, CDR2 FQGNSA. The V and J ends lost 5 bases and 6 bases respectively, with 19 bases between them. This CDR3 spans 15 amino acids. Here the CDR3 reads CASSPNPGPKDGYTF. CDR3 in DNA: TGTGCCAGCAGCCCAAACCCGGGACCTAAGGATGGCTACACCTTC.

The V gene is TRBV7-4, the J gene TRBJ2-2, with 7 bases aligning to TRBD1. The CDR3 has 16 residues. Trimming took 5 bases from V and 2 from J; bases not matched to a gene: 8. Per germline, CDR1 SGHVT and CDR2 SQSDAQ. The CDR3 DNA follows: TGTGCCAGCAGCCCCCGGGACAGTGGTAACACCGGGGAGCTGTTTTTT. It translates to CASSPRDSGNTGELFF.

This chain joins TRBV20-1 and TRBJ1-5; 9 bases are a match to TRBD1. Trimming at V came to 1 base and at J to 5 bases, leaving 6 bases not matched to a gene. Germline values: CDR1 DFQATT, CDR2 SNEGSKA (reference sequence). The CDR3 loop spans 15 amino acids. CDR3 nucleotide sequence: TGCAGTGCTAGAGTGGGACAGGGTATCTATCAGCCCCAGCATTTT. Protein product: CSARVGQGIYQPQHF.

This clonotype was found a few times. V and J are TRBV7-2 and TRBJ2-1; D gene ambiguous. The CDR3 extends over 15 amino acids. Germline CDR1 SGHTA, CDR2 FQGNSA. Trimming took off 4 bases at V and 4 bases at J, with 14 bases between the two ends. This CDR3 reads CASSYLGRRYNEQFF. CDR3 DNA: TGTGCCAGCAGCTACCTCGGGCGTCGATACAATGAGCAGTTCTTC.

This sequence joins TRBV6-6 and TRBJ2-2; the match to TRBD2 covers 15 bases. Germline values: CDR1 MNHNY, CDR2 SVGAGI (reference sequence). J gave up 2 bases and V 6 bases, and 7 bases lay outside the gene matches. The CDR3 runs to 18 residues. The CDR3 nucleotides read TGTGCCAGCAGCCCGGGACTAGCGGGGGGATTTAACACCGGGGAGCTGTTTTTT. Protein: CASSPGLAGGFNTGELFF.